This T cell receptor beta chain was profiled in a study of glioma-infiltrating T cells. Overall study findings and caveats: Above-expected tissue-blood divergence occurred in all gliomas, most in low-grade ones.

The iRepertoire nested amplicon-rescue multiplex PCR amplified TCR alpha and beta CDR3s from RNA. A single record per CDR3 protein comes from TCRdb applying MiXCR to the multiplex PCR reads. The table has over 90,000 distinct CDR3 sequences, 29% seen once. This CDR3 comprises 14 residues. Trimming removed 7 bases from V and 4 bases from J; junction bases left unmatched: 7. Per germline, CDR1 SGHTA and CDR2 FQGNSA. This clonotype was observed at least ten times. Its cognate antigen is unknown. The sequenced sample consisted of glioma tissue, nonneoplastic brain tissue, or PBMCs (not recorded which). The gene calls are TRBV7-2 and TRBJ2-5; 9 bases are a match to TRBD2. This clonotype was obtained from a human donor with low-grade glioma or glioblastoma, undergoing nonglioma brain surgery, or in good health (not recorded which). This CDR3 is CASTQAGGRETQYF. CDR3 DNA: TGTGCCAGCACCCAAGCGGGGGGCAGAGAGACCCAGTACTTC.